Below are 27 T cell receptor beta chains sequenced from a single sample in a study of T cell responses to AZD1222 COVID-19 vaccine. Sequencing used immunoSEQ multiplex PCR; TCRdb keeps in-frame clones, though not all of them. Here the sample spans approximately 270,000 clones, about 94% being singletons. This specimen consisted of peripheral blood, obtained 28 days after the second AZD1222 dose. These receptors were taken from an adult who received the AZD1222 COVID-19 vaccine.

The chain links TRBV19 to TRBJ2-7; perhaps TRBD1 as D (7 bases). Trimming pared 7 bases from V and 3 bases from J, leaving 13 bases between. Germline assignment: CDR1 LNHDA and CDR2 SQIVND (reference sequence). The CDR3 covers 13 residues. The CDR3 sequence is CASTQGGHYEQYF. DNA for the CDR3: TGTGCCAGTACCCAGGGGGGCCACTACGAGCAGTACTTC.

The chain links TRBV24-1 to TRBJ2-2, with D hard to call. V lost 6 bases and J lost 0, with 7 bases in between. The CDR3 spans 14 residues. Germline CDR1 KGHDR, CDR2 SFDVKD. Here the CDR3 DNA reads TGTGCCACCAGTCCTATCGCGAACACCGGGGAGCTGTTTTTT. Translating it yields CATSPIANTGELFF.

The rearrangement uses TRBV7-3 and TRBJ1-4, with 10 bases matching TRBD1. V shed 5 bases, J shed 4 bases, and the junction held 7 bases outside the gene matches. Germline V gene data show CDR1 as SGHTA and CDR2 as FQGTGA. The CDR3 loop spans 16 amino acids. The CDR3 reads CASSAARTGGNEKLFF. CDR3 nucleotides: TGTGCCAGCAGCGCGGCCCGGACAGGGGGTAATGAAAAACTGTTTTTT.

The rearrangement joins TRBV3-1 (or the pseudogene TRBV3-2) to TRBJ1-1; D ambiguous. Per the germline V gene, CDR1 is LGHDT and CDR2 is YNNKEL (reference sequence). This CDR3 region has 15 residues. The V and J ends lost 3 bases and 0 bases respectively, with 11 bases between them. The CDR3 spells CASSQGAVMNTEAFF. For the CDR3, the DNA is TGTGCCAGCAGCCAGGGTGCGGTGATGAACACTGAAGCTTTCTTT.

The chain carries TRBV24-1 and TRBJ2-1; D ambiguous. Germline CDR1 and CDR2: KGHDR and SFDVKD. This CDR3 spans 12 amino acids. Trimming stripped 9 bases from V and 0 bases from J, with 5 bases between. The CDR3 spells CATQSSYNEQFF. The CDR3 DNA reads as TGTGCCACCCAGAGCTCCTACAATGAGCAGTTCTTC.

This rearrangement joins TRBV27 to TRBJ1-2; unclear D gene. Germline CDR1 MNHEY, CDR2 SMNVEV (reference sequence). Trimming shortened V by 6 bases and J by 0 bases, and 14 bases separated the two germline ends. The CDR3 totals 15 residues. CDR3 residues: CASSVLRRPNYGYTF. Written as DNA, the CDR3 is TGTGCCAGCAGCGTACTAAGGCGACCTAACTATGGCTACACCTTC.

This chain connects TRBV11-2 to TRBJ2-7, with a weak D call TRBD2 (5 bases). The CDR3 has 12 residues. V was trimmed by 3 bases and J by 5 bases, leaving 8 bases between them. Germline CDR1 SGHAT, CDR2 FQNNGV. The CDR3 loop reads CASSFAGNEQYF. Here the CDR3 DNA reads TGTGCCAGCAGCTTCGCCGGGAACGAGCAGTACTTC.

The V gene is TRBV11-1, the J gene TRBJ2-1, with a tentative D call TRBD2 (5 bases). CDR3 length: 16 amino acids. V shed 5 bases and J shed 7 bases, with 21 bases lying between them. Germline values: CDR1 SGHAT, CDR2 FQDESV (reference sequence). DNA of the CDR3: TGTGCCAGCAGCCCCCACAGCGGCGCCCTTGGGAATGAGCAGTTCTTC. Protein product: CASSPHSGALGNEQFF.

This chain uses TRBV29-1 with TRBJ1-1, with TRBD1 matching 9 bases. V shed 4 bases, J shed 4 bases, and the junction held 19 bases outside the gene matches. The CDR3 loop spans 18 amino acids. The germline CDR1 and CDR2 sequences are SQVTM and ANQGSEA. Here the CDR3 reads CSVARRGGQGGTGTEAFF. In DNA form, the CDR3 reads TGCAGCGTTGCTAGGAGGGGGGGACAGGGAGGTACGGGCACTGAAGCTTTCTTT.

J is TRBJ2-7 and V is TRBV27, with TRBD2 matching over 7 bases. Germline assignment: CDR1 MNHEY and CDR2 SMNVEV (reference sequence). V lost 5 bases to trimming and J lost 3 bases; unmatched junction nucleotides: 13. The CDR3 contains 16 residues. CDR3 amino acids: CASSPRGWAGDYEQYF. The CDR3 region has the DNA TGTGCCAGCAGTCCCCGTGGGTGGGCGGGAGACTACGAGCAGTACTTC.

The chain is built from TRBV20-1 and TRBJ2-3; D is possibly TRBD2 (6 bases). The CDR3 loop spans 14 amino acids. Germline V gene lookup returns CDR1 DFQATT and CDR2 SNEGSKA (reference sequence). The V and J ends lost 3 bases and 3 bases respectively, with 13 bases between them. The CDR3 DNA is TGCAGTGCTAGTGGGTCGGGAGCTACAGATACGCAGTATTTT. Amino acids: CSASGSGATDTQYF.

The chain joins TRBV6-5 to TRBJ1-1; 9 bases map to TRBD1. The germline V gene has CDR1 MNHEY and CDR2 SVGAGI. The CDR3 covers 13 residues. J gave up 3 bases and V 10 bases, and 6 bases lay outside the gene matches. This CDR3 is CAMHRQGDTEAFF. CDR3 bases: TGTGCCATGCACCGACAGGGGGACACTGAAGCTTTCTTT.

The genes are TRBV4-3 and TRBJ2-1, with D perhaps TRBD1 (6 bases). This CDR3 region has 13 residues. V lost 4 bases to trimming and J lost 8 bases, with 12 bases between them. Per germline, CDR1 LGHNA and CDR2 YSLEER. CDR3 in DNA: TGCGCCAGCAGCCTACAGGGTCGGGATGAGCAGTTCTTC. Protein product: CASSLQGRDEQFF.

To note about this clone: The same CDR3 arises from other DNA sequences in this sample as well. In nucleotides, the CDR3 is TGTGCCAGCAGCCAAGGAGAGAACACTGAAGCTTTCTTT. Its translation: CASSQGENTEAFF. The chain has TRBV3-1 (or the pseudogene TRBV3-2) and TRBJ1-1, with D uncertain. The CDR3 loop spans 13 amino acids. CDR1 is LGHDT, CDR2 YNNKEL, per germline (reference sequence). V lost 1 base to trimming and J lost 1 base, with 4 bases between them.

The gene calls are TRBV18 and TRBJ1-1; TRBD1 might be the D (5 bases). CDR3 length: 18 residues. Germline CDR1 KGHSH, CDR2 LQKENI. The V end lost 3 bases, the J end lost 1 base, and 21 bases lay between the germline ends. CDR3 protein: CASSPPGGTETKNTEAFF. The CDR3, as DNA: TGTGCCAGCTCACCCCCCGGTGGGACCGAAACAAAGAACACTGAAGCTTTCTTT.

The V gene is TRBV25-1, the J gene TRBJ2-3; TRBD1 might be the D (6 bases). V lost 3 bases to trimming and J lost 6 bases, with 16 bases between them. Germline-derived CDR1 and CDR2 are MGHDK and SYGVNS. The CDR3 sequence is 15 residues long. CDR3 coding DNA: TGTGCCAGCAGTGAGCCACGGGGAAGGGGGGATACGCAGTATTTT. Its protein product is CASSEPRGRGDTQYF.

The rearrangement links TRBV28 to TRBJ2-7; either TRBD1 or TRBD2 may fit D (7 bases each). V dropped 2 bases and J dropped 4 bases, with 12 bases sitting between them. This CDR3 has 14 residues. Germline V lookup: CDR1 MDHEN, CDR2 SYDVKM. This CDR3 is CASSLGRGRYEQYF. For the CDR3, the DNA is TGTGCCAGCAGTTTAGGGAGGGGGCGGTACGAGCAGTACTTC.

The rearrangement links TRBV19 to TRBJ1-5, with D unresolved. Trimming took 5 bases from V and 1 from J, leaving 12 bases between them. Germline assignment: CDR1 LNHDA and CDR2 SQIVND (reference sequence). CDR3 length: 15 residues. The CDR3 nucleotides are TGTGCCAGTAGTCCAATTCCCGGAAGCAATCAGCCCCAGCATTTT. Its protein product is CASSPIPGSNQPQHF.

The chain carries TRBV4-1 and TRBJ2-7; 11 bases agree with TRBD2. Germline assignment: CDR1 MGHRA and CDR2 YSYEKL. The CDR3 is 15 residues long. V was clipped by 8 bases and J by 0 bases; unmatched bases: 6. The CDR3 DNA reads as TGCGCCAGCGGCCCGGGGACTAGCGGCTCCTACGAGCAGTACTTC. This codes for CASGPGTSGSYEQYF.

The CDR3 region is CASSWGQASSYNSPLHF. For the CDR3, the DNA is TGTGCCAGCAGTTGGGGACAGGCGAGCTCCTATAATTCACCCCTCCACTTT. The rearrangement joins TRBV27 to TRBJ1-6, with TRBD1 matching over 8 bases. V shed 4 bases and J 0 bases; nucleotides not matched to a gene: 5. Germline assignment: CDR1 MNHEY and CDR2 SMNVEV (reference sequence). The CDR3 runs 17 residues.

The J gene is TRBJ1-2, the V gene TRBV19, with 7 bases fitting TRBD1. The germline V gene has CDR1 LNHDA and CDR2 SQIVND (reference sequence). The CDR3 contains 12 residues. Losses at the gene ends were 3 bases for V and 12 bases for J; bases not matched to a gene: 7. The CDR3 is CASSIWQGDHTF. The CDR3 bases are TGTGCCAGTAGTATCTGGCAGGGGGACCACACCTTC.

This clone was found once. The chain uses TRBV5-1 and TRBJ2-5, with 9 bases identical to TRBD2. With 3 bases clipped from V and 7 bases from J, the junction kept 13 bases outside the gene matches. CDR3 length equals 16 residues. Germline V gives CDR1 SGHRS, CDR2 YFSETQ. DNA of the CDR3: TGCGCCAGCAGCTCAGGGACTAGCTCCCACCAGGGGACCCAGTACTTC. Its translation is CASSSGTSSHQGTQYF.

In DNA form, the CDR3 reads TGTGCCAGTAGTATAGGTGGACTCTATGGCTACACCTTC. Amino acid sequence: CASSIGGLYGYTF. The chain employs TRBV19 and TRBJ1-2; D unclear. Germline CDR1 and CDR2: LNHDA and SQIVND (reference sequence). The germline V and J ends were trimmed by 1 base and 4 bases, with 7 bases remaining between them. There are 13 residues in the CDR3.

The chain carries TRBV15 and TRBJ1-2; unclear D gene. The CDR3 is 15 amino acids. Per the germline V gene, CDR1 is LNHNV and CDR2 is YYDKDF (reference sequence). Trimming took 1 base from V and 2 from J, leaving 11 bases between them. The DNA for the CDR3 is TGTGCCACCAGCAGAGGAAGGGAATTGAACTATGGCTACACCTTC. This encodes CATSRGRELNYGYTF. Complete variable domain (other parts from reference TRBV15 and TRBJ1-2): DAMVIQNPRYQVTQFGKPVTLSCSQTLNHNVMYWYQQKSSQAPKLLFHYYDKDFNNEADTPDNFQSRRPNTSFCFLDIRSPGLGDTAMYLCATSRGRELNYGYTFGSGTRLTVV.

The chain uses TRBV28 and TRBJ1-2; D not certain. The CDR3 has 12 residues. Looked up from germline, CDR1 is MDHEN and CDR2 is SYDVKM. Trimming removed 5 bases from V and 2 bases from J, with 6 bases in between. The CDR3 sequence is CASSITNYGYTF. The CDR3 DNA is TGTGCCAGCAGTATTACGAACTATGGCTACACCTTC.

The J gene is TRBJ1-4, the V gene TRBV6-1; no firm D call. The germline CDR1 and CDR2 sequences are MNHNS and SASEGT. The length of the CDR3 is 12 residues. The V end was cut by 3 bases, the J end by 8 bases, with 7 bases between. The CDR3 nucleotides are TGTGCCAGCAGTGAGCTCTGGGAAAAACTGTTTTTT. Encoded protein: CASSELWEKLFF.

The chain joins TRBV16 to TRBJ1-3, with no clear D. V gave up 4 bases and J gave up 4 bases, with 5 bases separating them. Per germline, CDR1 KGHSY and CDR2 FQNENV. The CDR3 runs to 12 residues. In DNA form, the CDR3 reads TGTGCCAGCAGCCGGGAAGGAAACACCATATATTTT. Amino acids: CASSREGNTIYF.